The 18 T cell receptor beta chains below were found in one sample sequenced in a study of regulatory T cells in long-lasting Graves disease. Time point indicated: newly diagnosed GD, antithyroid drugs for less than 3 months. PBMC RNA served as the TCR library source. TCR beta libraries were built with iRepertoire HTBI primers and Arm-PCR of CDR3 regions. In TCRdb, the multiplex PCR reads were re-called with MiXCR into one record per CDR3 protein. Seen here are approximately 460,000 distinct CDR3 sequences, about 17% observed once, and the top ten hold about 10%. These records were also assigned to another study, of T cells in Graves' hyperthyroidism and ophthalmopathy.

Sequenced material: peripheral blood mononuclear cells (PBMCs), taken at new diagnosis, from a patient treated with antithyroid drugs. Receptor source: a woman younger than 45 with Graves disease.

This clonotype was observed many times. The chain uses TRBV30 and TRBJ2-5; 9 bases are shared with TRBD1. V dropped 4 bases and J dropped 1; count of bases not matched to a gene: 7. This CDR3 has 15 residues. Germline loops: CDR1 GTSNPN, CDR2 SVGIG (reference sequence). The CDR3: CAWNRGQGAQETQYF. Written as DNA, the CDR3 is TGTGCCTGGAACCGGGGACAGGGAGCCCAAGAGACCCAGTACTTC.

The CDR3, as DNA: TGTGCCACCAGGACAGGGGGAGATCAGCCCCAGCATTTT. Its protein is CATRTGGDQPQHF. The genes are TRBV28 and TRBJ1-5, with 10 bases identical to TRBD1. This CDR3 contains 13 residues. The germline V gene has CDR1 MDHEN and CDR2 SYDVKM. The V gene end was trimmed by 10 bases and the J gene end by 5 bases; junction bases not matched to a gene: 5.

This clonotype was counted ten times or more. The chain combines TRBV28 with TRBJ1-2; possible D gene TRBD1, 5 bases. The V end lost 3 bases, the J end lost 5 bases, and 28 bases lay between the germline ends. Germline V gene sequence: CDR1 MDHEN, CDR2 SYDVKM. The CDR3 contains 19 residues. The CDR3 region is CASSFGGVRPTVLIYGYTF. For the CDR3, the DNA is TGTGCCAGCAGTTTCGGGGGGGTTAGGCCGACAGTGCTAATATATGGCTACACCTTC.

This clonotype was seen ten or more times. Compared with germline, one end of the junction differs, possibly owing to a read error. The chain couples TRBV20-1 to TRBJ2-7; 8 bases line up with TRBD1. Germline-derived CDR1 and CDR2 are DFQATT and SNEGSKA (reference sequence). This CDR3 contains 12 residues. In DNA, the CDR3 is TGCAGTGCTAGAGATGATAGGGACAGGCCCATCTTC. Residues: CSARDDRDRPIF.

V and J are TRBV27 and TRBJ2-6; 7 nucleotides agree with TRBD1. Germline V CDR1 and CDR2: MNHEY, SMNVEV (reference sequence). The CDR3 contains 15 residues. V was pared by 9 bases and J by 2 bases, with 7 bases of the junction left unmatched. DNA of the CDR3: TGTGCCAGGACAGGGCGTCGGGCTGGGGCCAACGTCCTGACTTTC. It translates to CARTGRRAGANVLTF.

Many counts were recorded for this clonotype. The rearrangement uses TRBV7-9 and TRBJ1-1; D unclear. Germline lookup yields CDR1 SEHNR and CDR2 FQNEAQ (reference sequence). The CDR3 is 16 residues long. V was clipped by 3 bases and J by 3 bases, with 17 bases between them. The DNA for the CDR3 is TGTGCCAGCAGCTTGAGCGTCCTGTCCGGGGACACTGAAGCTTTCTTT. The encoded protein is CASSLSVLSGDTEAFF.

This clonotype was seen more than once but under ten times. The chain links TRBV15 to TRBJ2-7; 9 bases map to TRBD1. This CDR3 region has 17 residues. J lost 3 bases, V lost 2 bases, and 11 bases had no gene match. CDR1 is LNHNV and CDR2 is YYDKDF in the germline V gene (reference sequence). The CDR3 coding sequence is TGTGCCACCAGCAGAACCCCACAACAGGGGGCGAACTACGAGCAGTACTTC. It specifies CATSRTPQQGANYEQYF.

This clonotype was seen a handful of times. The chain carries TRBV15 and TRBJ1-1; the D gene is possibly TRBD1 (5 bases). CDR3 length: 16 residues. Germline V gene sequence: CDR1 LNHNV, CDR2 YYDKDF (reference sequence). Between the trimmed V and J ends, which lost 0 bases and 2 bases, there was a span of 13 bases. The CDR3, as DNA: TGTGCCACCAGCAGAGATCTCGGGGCCTCTAACACTGAAGCTTTCTTT. Translating gives CATSRDLGASNTEAFF.

The chain has TRBV28 and TRBJ2-1; D possibly corresponds to TRBD1 (5 bases). Germline V gene lookup returns CDR1 MDHEN and CDR2 SYDVKM. The CDR3 spans 14 residues. Trimming pared 7 bases from V and 3 bases from J, leaving 13 bases between. The CDR3 coding sequence is TGTGCCAGCATCCAAGGGGTAAACTACAATGAGCAGTTCTTC. Translated: CASIQGVNYNEQFF.

This clonotype was counted at least ten times. The junction does not match germline at one end; this may be a read error. V is TRBV7-7 and J is TRBJ2-2; 8 positions match TRBD2. This CDR3 comprises 16 residues. The V gene's germline CDR1 is SSHAT and CDR2 FNYEAQ (reference sequence). The CDR3 protein is CASSLAPGRATGELFF. CDR3 coding DNA: TGTGCTAGCAGCTTAGCGCCCGGGAGGGCGACCGGGGAGCTGTTTTTT.

This clonotype was picked up a small number of times. This chain connects TRBV28 to TRBJ2-1; D ambiguous. V was cut by 5 bases and J by 2 bases, with 16 bases left in between. CDR3 length: 16 residues. Germline CDR1 is MDHEN and CDR2 is SYDVKM. CDR3 residues: CASSQPGLITYNEQFF. The CDR3 coding sequence is TGTGCCAGCAGTCAACCCGGCCTGATCACCTACAATGAGCAGTTCTTC.

This clonotype was seen repeatedly, ten times or more. The J gene is TRBJ2-1, the V gene TRBV20-1; no definite D call. V was shortened by 3 bases and J by 10 bases, with 22 bases between the two germline ends. The CDR3 runs 15 residues. Germline CDR1 DFQATT, CDR2 SNEGSKA (reference sequence). The CDR3 protein is CSARGQSGRTIEQFF. The CDR3 DNA is TGCAGTGCTAGGGGCCAGTCTGGACGGACCATCGAGCAGTTCTTC.

The gene calls are TRBV20-1 and TRBJ2-7, with D unclear. V was pared by 0 bases and J by 9 bases, with 9 bases between. The germline V gene has CDR1 DFQATT and CDR2 SNEGSKA (reference sequence). This CDR3 region has 11 residues. The CDR3 bases are TGCAGTGCTAGAGAGTCTGGCCGGCAGTACTTC. Its protein is CSARESGRQYF.

There are many counts of this clonotype. This chain joins TRBV6-2 or TRBV6-3 and TRBJ2-1; 8 nucleotides agree with TRBD2. The CDR3 is made up of 14 amino acids. Per germline, CDR1 MNHEY and CDR2 SVGEGT. V was clipped by 7 bases and J by 8 bases; unmatched bases: 10. CDR3 loop: CASIGGTRSYEQFF. CDR3 DNA: TGTGCCAGCATTGGCGGGACTAGGTCCTATGAGCAGTTCTTC.

On this clonotype: A much larger clone lies a single base off, so this may be a read error. This sequence joins TRBV30 and TRBJ1-1, with a tentative D call TRBD1 (6 bases). Germline V CDR1 and CDR2: GTSNPN, SVGIG (reference sequence). This CDR3 is 13 amino acids long. The CDR3 sequence: CAWRRTANTEGFF. CDR3 DNA sequence: TGTGCCTGGAGAAGGACAGCGAACACTGAAGGTTTCTTT.

V usage is TRBV5-1 and J usage is TRBJ2-5; possibly TRBD2 for D (5 bases). The CDR3 extends over 14 amino acids. Germline V gene data show CDR1 as SGHRS and CDR2 as YFSETQ. Trimming took off 4 bases at V and 2 bases at J, with 12 bases between the two ends. The CDR3 loop is CASSSDGVQETQYF. The CDR3 coding sequence is TGCGCCAGCAGCAGTGACGGGGTTCAAGAGACCCAGTACTTC.

This clonotype was detected ten times or more. This chain uses TRBV5-5 with TRBJ1-2; 7 bases are a match to TRBD1. CDR1 is SGHKS, CDR2 YYEKEE, per germline (reference sequence). The CDR3 is 14 residues long. The V and J ends lost 5 bases and 2 bases, in that order; junction bases with no gene match: 6. The CDR3 spells CASRPGTANYGYTF. CDR3 DNA: TGTGCCAGCAGACCCGGGACAGCGAACTATGGCTACACCTTC.

This clonotype was seen just once. A far larger clone is one base from this, pointing to a likely read error. The V gene is TRBV24-1, the J gene TRBJ2-1, with 8 bases that match TRBD1. V lost 4 bases to trimming and J lost 10 bases; unmatched junction nucleotides: 14. CDR3 length: 16 residues. Germline V gene sequence: CDR1 KGHDR, CDR2 SFDVKD. In DNA form, the CDR3 reads TGTGCCACCAGTGACCCCACCGGGACAGGCACCTACGAGCAGTTCTTC. Residues: CATSDPTGTGTYEQFF.